This T cell receptor beta chain was recovered during a study of blood T cell repertoires in COVID-19. Sequencing was performed with immunoSEQ multiplex PCR; in TCRdb, only in-frame clones are kept and a portion is missing. The sample holds 200,000 to 250,000 clones, around 89% seen once. The study assigned cohorts using participant-reported clinical history. This clonotype was obtained from a woman aged 25 to 39 who had recovered from COVID-19. Material for sequencing was PBMCs or T cells enriched from blood (not recorded which).

DNA of the CDR3: TGTGCCAGCAGCTTAGTGGCTAGGCGATCCTACAATGAGCAGTTCTTC. Protein product: CASSLVARRSYNEQFF. The genes are TRBV7-2 and TRBJ2-1; D call uncertain. This CDR3 contains 16 residues. Between the trimmed V and J ends, which lost 1 base and 1 base, there was a span of 11 bases. The germline V gene has CDR1 SGHTA and CDR2 FQGNSA.